The 30 T cell receptor beta chains presented below share a single source sample, sequenced in a study of shared clonotypes between healthy human individuals. Repertoires were generated with immunoSEQ multiplex PCR, while TCRdb's copy carries only in-frame clones and drops some. The sample lists about 190,000 clones, approximately 61% occurring once. Sample: memory CD4+ T cells sorted from blood. The subset denotes: CD45RA-negative fraction. Receptors were obtained from a young man in good health.

This clone was picked up a small number of times. The chain couples TRBV7-2 to TRBJ2-7; TRBD1 agrees at 8 bases. There are 11 residues in the CDR3. V shed 5 bases, J shed 9 bases, and the junction held 3 bases outside the gene matches. Germline V lookup: CDR1 SGHTA, CDR2 FQGNSA. This CDR3 is CASSTDRAQYF. The CDR3, as DNA: TGTGCCAGCAGCACGGACAGGGCGCAGTACTTC.

CDR3 amino acids: CASSADRLHTGELFF. For the CDR3, the DNA is TGTGCCAGCAGCGCGGACAGACTGCACACCGGGGAGCTGTTTTTT. V usage is TRBV5-6 and J usage is TRBJ2-2, with a tentative D call TRBD1 (6 bases). The CDR3 length is 15 residues. CDR1 and CDR2 from the germline V gene are SGHDT and YYEEEE. Deletions cut 4 bases from V and 3 bases from J, with 13 bases between.

The chain carries TRBV29-1 and TRBJ1-2; 9 nucleotides agree with TRBD1. J was trimmed by 6 bases and V by 7 bases; bases with no gene match: 6. This CDR3 region has 12 residues. Germline assignment: CDR1 SQVTM and CDR2 ANQGSEA. The CDR3 is CSGGQGMDGYTF. In DNA form, the CDR3 reads TGCAGCGGCGGACAGGGGATGGATGGCTACACCTTC.

The rearrangement links TRBV5-1 to TRBJ2-5; D not certain. This CDR3 contains 17 residues. CDR1 and CDR2 from the germline V gene are SGHRS and YFSETQ. Trimming removed 0 bases from V and 5 bases from J, with 20 bases in between. The CDR3 reads CASSLEGSHLPGETQYF. The CDR3 DNA is TGCGCCAGCAGCTTGGAGGGCAGTCATCTCCCCGGGGAGACCCAGTACTTC.

With respect to this clone: At the DNA level, this CDR3 is encoded by other sequences in the same sample as well. This chain uses TRBV5-1 with TRBJ2-5; D remains ambiguous. Trimming cost V 4 bases and J 4 bases, with 8 bases left between them. There are 12 residues in the CDR3. Germline V gives CDR1 SGHRS, CDR2 YFSETQ. The CDR3 loop is CASSLRGETQYF. CDR3 nucleotide sequence: TGCGCCAGCAGCCTCCGAGGAGAGACCCAGTACTTC.

For the CDR3, the DNA is TGTGCCAGCAGCGTAGATGGGTCACGCAATCAGCCCCAGCATTTT. Its protein is CASSVDGSRNQPQHF. The chain joins TRBV9 to TRBJ1-5; D is ambiguous. CDR1 and CDR2 (germline): SGDLS, YYNGEE. The CDR3 totals 15 residues. Between the trimmed V and J ends, which lost 0 bases and 2 bases, there was a span of 9 bases.

Turning to this clone: Other DNA sequences in the same sample also yield this CDR3. This chain uses TRBV28 with TRBJ1-1; D remains unclear. Trimming stripped 1 base from V and 0 bases from J, with 0 bases between. CDR3 length: 12 residues. Germline V CDR1 and CDR2: MDHEN, SYDVKM. CDR3 nucleotide sequence: TGTGCCAGCAGTTTATTGAACACTGAAGCTTTCTTT. It encodes CASSLLNTEAFF.

CDR3 in DNA: TGCAGCGTGTCCCCTCGGGGTAGCTCCTACAATGAGCAGTTCTTC. This gives the protein CSVSPRGSSYNEQFF. The genes are TRBV29-1 and TRBJ2-1; D is perhaps TRBD2 (5 bases). This CDR3 has 15 amino acids. V lost 6 bases to trimming and J lost 0 bases, with 15 bases between them. Germline CDR1 is SQVTM and CDR2 is ANQGSEA.

The genes are TRBV2 and TRBJ1-1; 7 bases agree with TRBD1. Germline CDR1 reads SNHLY; CDR2 reads FYNNEI. The junction had 0 bases not matched to a gene; V was cut back by 2 bases and J by 6 bases. The CDR3 runs to 12 residues. In DNA form, the CDR3 reads TGTGCCAGCAGTGAACAGGGGGCTGAAGCTTTCTTT. This encodes CASSEQGAEAFF.

The rearrangement links TRBV9 to TRBJ1-2; 8 bases line up with TRBD1. Germline trimming cut 1 base from V and 6 bases from J; bases unmatched to any gene: 5. The CDR3 runs to 14 residues. Germline CDR1 SGDLS, CDR2 YYNGEE. The chain's CDR3 is CASSVNRGSDGYTF. The CDR3 DNA reads TGTGCCAGCAGCGTAAACAGGGGGTCGGATGGCTACACCTTC.

A note on this clone: Distinct nucleotide sequences in the sample also encode this CDR3. V and J are TRBV29-1 and TRBJ1-3; D unclear. In germline, CDR1 is SQVTM, CDR2 ANQGSEA. Trimming shortened V by 4 bases and J by 0 bases, and 10 bases separated the two germline ends. CDR3 length: 14 amino acids. The CDR3 DNA reads TGCAGCGTTGGGCTGGGCCACTCTGGAAACACCATATATTTT. Protein product: CSVGLGHSGNTIYF. The complete variable domain, with remaining parts taken from reference TRBV29-1 and TRBJ1-3, reads SAVISQKPSRDICQRGTSLTIQCQVDSQVTMMFWYRQQPGQSLTLIATANQGSEATYESGFVIDKFPISRPNLTFSTLTVSNMSPEDSSIYLCSVGLGHSGNTIYFGEGSWLTVV.

This clone was counted once. This clone may be a read error of a much larger clone one base away. The chain has TRBV11-3 and TRBJ2-3; D is unresolved. Trimming pared 4 bases from V and 2 bases from J, leaving 4 bases between. CDR1 SGHNT and CDR2 YENEEA come from the germline V gene. The CDR3 runs to 12 residues. DNA of the CDR3: TGTGCCAGCAGCTCGGACACAGATACGCAGTATTTT. Protein product: CASSSDTDTQYF.

In regard to this clone: This CDR3 is also generated by other DNA sequences in the sample. The V and J genes are TRBV18 and TRBJ2-7; 9 positions match TRBD1. This CDR3 has 14 amino acids. Per the germline V gene, CDR1 is KGHSH and CDR2 is LQKENI. The J segment lost 4 bases and the V segment lost 2 bases, leaving 3 bases of the junction unmatched. The CDR3 sequence is CASSPGTGSYEQYF. The CDR3 DNA follows: TGTGCCAGCTCACCAGGGACAGGGAGTTACGAGCAGTACTTC.

This clone was seen a few times. This chain connects TRBV2 to TRBJ2-3; TRBD2 is a possible D gene (5 bases). The CDR3 extends over 13 amino acids. The V end lost 5 bases, the J end lost 2 bases, and 8 bases lay between the germline ends. The V gene's germline CDR1 is SNHLY and CDR2 FYNNEI. The CDR3 region has the DNA TGTGCCAGCAGTAGCGGAACCACAGATACGCAGTATTTT. Its translation: CASSSGTTDTQYF.

The chain carries TRBV18 and TRBJ1-1; possibly TRBD1 for D (6 bases). Germline CDR1 and CDR2: KGHSH and LQKENI. The ends were cut back, 3 bases at V and 5 bases at J, with 16 bases in the middle. This CDR3 has 15 residues. The CDR3 DNA sequence: TGTGCCAGCTCACCCGCGACAGGCGGAGGTACTGAAGCTTTCTTT. Translated, it gives CASSPATGGGTEAFF.

The table lists this clone with a few counts. Other DNA sequences in this sample translate to the same CDR3. The V and J genes are TRBV9 and TRBJ2-5; 7 nucleotides agree with TRBD1. CDR1 is SGDLS and CDR2 is YYNGEE in the germline V gene. CDR3 length equals 14 residues. The trim removed 3 bases at V and 4 bases at J, leaving 6 bases unmatched. CDR3 sequence: CASSAQGWGETQYF. In nucleotides, the CDR3 is TGTGCCAGCAGCGCACAGGGGTGGGGAGAGACCCAGTACTTC.

Here the CDR3 reads CASSQDRRMNTEAFF. The CDR3 region has the DNA TGCGCCAGCAGCCAGGACAGGCGGATGAACACTGAAGCTTTCTTT. This chain joins TRBV5-1 and TRBJ1-1; 7 bases line up with TRBD1. V lost 4 bases to trimming and J lost 0 bases; unmatched junction nucleotides: 6. The CDR3 contains 15 residues. Germline V CDR1 and CDR2: SGHRS, YFSETQ.

The CDR3 spells CASSPSLAGATYEQYF. Written as DNA, the CDR3 is TGTGCCAGCTCACCTAGCCTAGCGGGAGCGACCTACGAGCAGTACTTC. The rearrangement joins TRBV18 to TRBJ2-7, with 10 bases that match TRBD2. With 3 bases clipped from V and 2 bases from J, the junction kept 7 bases outside the gene matches. The CDR3 length is 16 residues. The germline V gene has CDR1 KGHSH and CDR2 LQKENI.

The chain joins TRBV7-9 to TRBJ2-6; 9 positions match TRBD1. V shed 5 bases, J shed 4 bases, and the junction held 9 bases outside the gene matches. CDR3 length: 17 residues. CDR1 is SEHNR and CDR2 is FQNEAQ in the germline V gene (reference sequence). The CDR3: CASSGTGLLGGANVLTF. The CDR3 coding sequence is TGTGCCAGCAGCGGGACAGGGCTTTTGGGCGGGGCCAACGTCCTGACTTTC.

V and J are TRBV10-1 and TRBJ2-5; D gene ambiguous. V was pared by 4 bases and J by 7 bases, with 13 bases between. The germline V gene has CDR1 WNHNN and CDR2 SYGVQD (reference sequence). The CDR3 is 13 amino acids. The CDR3 region has the DNA TGCGCCAGCAGTGTGAGAAAAACGGGGACCCAGTACTTC. Translation: CASSVRKTGTQYF.

This chain connects TRBV11-3 to TRBJ1-5, with no clear D. V lost 2 bases, J lost 0 bases, and 23 bases lay in between. Germline V lookup: CDR1 SGHNT, CDR2 YENEEA. CDR3 length equals 20 residues. CDR3 DNA sequence: TGTGCCAGCAGCTTACTCTGGCACCTCCAGGAGGTTTATAGCAATCAGCCCCAGCATTTT. It specifies CASSLLWHLQEVYSNQPQHF.

The chain links TRBV7-2 to TRBJ2-7, with 7 bases lining up with TRBD1. V lost 6 bases, J lost 2 bases, and 7 bases stayed unmatched. The CDR3 is 14 residues long. Germline values: CDR1 SGHTA, CDR2 FQGNSA. The CDR3 bases are TGTGCCAGCAGGGTCGCAGGGGGTCCCTACGAGCAGTACTTC. This gives the protein CASRVAGGPYEQYF.

This rearrangement joins TRBV19 to TRBJ1-3; maybe TRBD1 (5 bases). The CDR3 sequence is 15 residues long. V was clipped by 1 base and J by 4 bases, with 11 bases between them. The germline gives CDR1 LNHDA, CDR2 SQIVND (reference sequence). The CDR3 is CASSIVWTSGNTIYF. The CDR3, as DNA: TGTGCCAGTAGTATAGTATGGACATCAGGAAACACCATATATTTT.

This rearrangement joins TRBV11-3 to TRBJ2-2, with 11 positions matching TRBD2. The CDR3 sequence is 15 residues long. J gave up 7 bases and V 5 bases, and 6 bases lay outside the gene matches. Germline V CDR1 and CDR2: SGHNT, YENEEA. The CDR3 bases are TGTGCCAGCAGCGGGACTAGCGGTGCCGGCGGGGAGCTGTTTTTT. Its translation: CASSGTSGAGGELFF.

The J gene is TRBJ2-3, the V gene TRBV19; 11 positions match TRBD2. The CDR3 length is 17 residues. The V segment lost 7 bases and the J segment 0 bases; nucleotides outside the gene matches: 9. Germline V lookup: CDR1 LNHDA, CDR2 SQIVND (reference sequence). The CDR3 DNA reads as TGTGCCAGTACCCCGTCTAGCGGGAGGTTAAGCACAGATACGCAGTATTTT. It specifies CASTPSSGRLSTDTQYF.

Notes on this clone: The same CDR3 also results from other DNA sequences found in this sample. The chain has TRBV5-1 and TRBJ2-3; no reliable D call. CDR3 length: 14 residues. Trimming shortened V by 2 bases and J by 0 bases, and 7 bases separated the two germline ends. Germline V gene data show CDR1 as SGHRS and CDR2 as YFSETQ. CDR3 DNA: TGCGCCAGCAGCTTAGGCGGTAGCACAGATACGCAGTATTTT. Its protein is CASSLGGSTDTQYF.

The chain uses TRBV27 and TRBJ2-7; D uncertain. The CDR3 runs 16 residues. The germline V gene has CDR1 MNHEY and CDR2 SMNVEV (reference sequence). Trimming stripped 10 bases from V and 3 bases from J, with 25 bases between. CDR3 bases: TGTGCCACCTCCCCCGGTTCACGTTTTCTAGTCTACGAGCAGTACTTC. Translated, it gives CATSPGSRFLVYEQYF.

The V and J genes are TRBV27 and TRBJ2-7; D is perhaps TRBD1 or TRBD2 (5 bases each). The germline CDR1 and CDR2 sequences are MNHEY and SMNVEV (reference sequence). Trimming cost V 5 bases and J 0 bases, with 14 bases left between them. The CDR3 extends over 15 amino acids. The CDR3 region is CASSPFRGPSYEQYF. The DNA for the CDR3 is TGTGCCAGCAGTCCCTTCCGGGGCCCCTCCTACGAGCAGTACTTC.

V is TRBV7-2 and J is TRBJ2-1; tentatively, D is TRBD2 (5 bases). CDR3 length: 14 amino acids. The germline V and J ends were trimmed by 4 bases and 12 bases, with 19 bases remaining between them. CDR1 SGHTA and CDR2 FQGNSA come from the germline V gene. The CDR3 DNA reads as TGTGCCAGCAGCTCTCCGAAGGTGGAACGGGGGCAGTTCTTC. It specifies CASSSPKVERGQFF.

This chain connects TRBV7-9 to TRBJ2-7; 14 nucleotides line up with TRBD2. The CDR3 extends over 19 amino acids. The germline CDR1 and CDR2 sequences are SEHNR and FQNEAQ (reference sequence). The junction had 20 bases not matched to a gene; V was cut back by 9 bases and J by 4 bases. CDR3: CARRTSGRPSSGGIYEQYF. The CDR3, as DNA: TGTGCCAGGCGGACTAGCGGGAGGCCCAGCTCAGGGGGGATATACGAGCAGTACTTC.